This record covers a single TCR beta chain. The sample is drawn from a study of control samples from healthy donors and cancer patients. Generated by immunoSEQ multiplex PCR, the TCRdb table keeps only in-frame clones and is missing some. Of roughly 370,000 clones in the sample, around nine tenths were seen once. Material for sequencing was PBMCs. The sequence was collected from a man between 35 and 55 years old with head and neck cancer.

The CDR3 sequence: CASSLGDGFQQFF. The CDR3 DNA reads as TGTGCCAGCAGCTTAGGGGACGGGTTTCAGCAGTTCTTC. This chain links TRBV11-2 with TRBJ2-1, with D perhaps matching TRBD1 or TRBD2 (5 bases each). Trimming pared 1 base from V and 11 bases from J, leaving 12 bases between. Germline loops: CDR1 SGHAT, CDR2 FQNNGV. The CDR3 is 13 amino acids.